Presented here are 20 T cell receptor beta chains from one specimen sequenced in a study of blood T cell repertoires in COVID-19. The protocol was immunoSEQ multiplex PCR, while the TCRdb copy is restricted to in-frame clones and leaves out a portion. This table has approximately 300,000 clones, about nine tenths appearing once. The sequencing input was PBMCs or T cells enriched from blood (not recorded which). The receptors originated from a man aged 60-69 years who had recovered from COVID-19.

The rearrangement links TRBV30 to TRBJ1-6, with D unclear. Trimming took 7 bases from V and 0 from J, leaving 16 bases between them. There are 16 residues in the CDR3. Germline V lookup: CDR1 GTSNPN, CDR2 SVGIG (reference sequence). The CDR3 nucleotides read TGTGCCTCCCAAGAAGGCGGGAGCTCCTATAATTCACCCCTCCACTTT. This encodes CASQEGGSSYNSPLHF.

V gene TRBV13 combines with J gene TRBJ2-2; 11 bases fit TRBD2. V lost 5 bases, J lost 4 bases, and 9 bases stayed unmatched. The CDR3 contains 17 residues. Germline V gives CDR1 PRHDT, CDR2 FYEKMQ (reference sequence). CDR3 loop: CASSPVAGGPPTGELFF. As DNA, the CDR3 is TGTGCCAGCAGCCCGGTAGCGGGAGGGCCGCCCACCGGGGAGCTGTTTTTT.

The chain has TRBV21-1 and TRBJ2-7; TRBD1 is the table's D call and was not checked against the DNA. TRBV21-1 is a pseudogene segment. The CDR3 covers 15 residues. DNA of the CDR3: TGTGCCAGCCCTTCCCGGGACAGGGAGTTCTACGAGCAGTACTTC. Protein sequence: CASPSRDREFYEQYF.

The CDR3 region is CASSQGQGSQNSNYGYTF. CDR3 nucleotide sequence: TGTGCCAGCAGCCAGGGACAGGGGTCCCAAAACTCTAACTATGGCTACACCTTC. This chain joins TRBV4-2 and TRBJ1-2, with TRBD1 matching 10 bases. V shed 3 bases, J shed 0 bases, and the junction held 10 bases outside the gene matches. This CDR3 is 18 amino acids long. Germline CDR1 and CDR2: LGHNA and YNFKEQ.

V and J are TRBV27 and TRBJ2-1; maybe TRBD2 (5 bases). The V end lost 7 bases, the J end lost 9 bases, and 28 bases lay between the germline ends. This CDR3 region has 17 residues. The germline CDR1 and CDR2 sequences are MNHEY and SMNVEV (reference sequence). The chain's CDR3 is CASTLKPPLGLGGEQFF. CDR3 sequence (DNA): TGTGCCAGCACCCTTAAACCCCCACTAGGATTGGGCGGTGAGCAGTTCTTC.

The chain carries TRBV7-6 and TRBJ2-5; D not resolved. Germline V gene lookup returns CDR1 SGHVS and CDR2 FNYEAQ. The CDR3 runs 15 residues. V was trimmed by 3 bases and J by 5 bases, leaving 16 bases between them. CDR3 nucleotide sequence: TGTGCCAGCAGCTTTACTACAACGGCCGTCGAGACCCAGTACTTC. Translating gives CASSFTTTAVETQYF.

This clone was picked up one time. As DNA, the CDR3 is TGTGCCAGCAGCGTAGGAGTAGGGAGAGATACGCAGTATTTT. Translation: CASSVGVGRDTQYF. V is TRBV9 and J is TRBJ2-3; tentatively, D is TRBD2 (5 bases). This CDR3 contains 14 residues. Germline V gene data show CDR1 as SGDLS and CDR2 as YYNGEE. V shed 0 bases and J shed 5 bases, with 10 bases lying between them.

This chain links TRBV5-6 with TRBJ1-5; TRBD1 matches at 10 bases. Germline CDR1 is SGHDT and CDR2 is YYEEEE. The CDR3 runs to 16 residues. V trimming: 4 bases; J trimming: 3 bases; junction bases outside the gene matches: 7. DNA for the CDR3: TGTGCCAGCAGCCTCCGGGACAGGGGAGCCAATCAGCCCCAGCATTTT. Translated, it gives CASSLRDRGANQPQHF.

J is TRBJ2-5 and V is TRBV6-5; TRBD2 agrees at 13 bases. CDR3 length: 14 residues. J was trimmed by 5 bases and V by 7 bases; bases with no gene match: 4. The germline V gene has CDR1 MNHEY and CDR2 SVGAGI. This chain's CDR3 is CASIRTSGSETQYF. The CDR3 region has the DNA TGTGCCAGCATCAGGACTAGCGGGAGTGAGACCCAGTACTTC.

The chain carries TRBV6-5 and TRBJ2-1; 7 nucleotides agree with TRBD1. Germline-derived CDR1 and CDR2 are MNHEY and SVGAGI. The CDR3 is 13 amino acids. The V and J ends lost 4 bases and 8 bases, in that order; junction bases with no gene match: 5. The DNA for the CDR3 is TGTGCCAGCAGTTCCAGGGGGTACGATGAGCAGTTCTTC. Protein sequence: CASSSRGYDEQFF.

The chain joins TRBV7-2 to TRBJ1-5; a weak D match, TRBD1 (5 bases). V shed 4 bases and J shed 2 bases, with 12 bases lying between them. The CDR3 has 15 residues. The germline V gene encodes CDR1 SGHTA and CDR2 FQGNSA. The CDR3 nucleotides read TGTGCCAGCAGCTCACGGCAGGGTGGCAATCAGCCCCAGCATTTT. Its translation: CASSSRQGGNQPQHF.

The chain recombines TRBV5-1 with TRBJ1-1; D is ambiguous. The CDR3 is 13 amino acids. Trimming cost V 0 bases and J 4 bases, with 7 bases left between them. Germline CDR1 is SGHRS and CDR2 is YFSETQ. The CDR3: CASSLVTITEAFF. The CDR3 DNA follows: TGCGCCAGCAGCTTGGTTACAATCACTGAAGCTTTCTTT.

J is TRBJ1-5 and V is TRBV6-6; TRBD1 matches at 8 bases. The CDR3 consists of 15 residues. V lost 5 bases to trimming and J lost 4 bases; unmatched junction nucleotides: 7. Per the germline V gene, CDR1 is MNHNY and CDR2 is SVGAGI (reference sequence). The CDR3 nucleotides are TGTGCCAGCAGTACCCCAGGGGGCGCAAATCAGCCCCAGCATTTT. This translates into CASSTPGGANQPQHF.

The chain combines TRBV2 with TRBJ2-7; maybe TRBD1 (5 bases). There are 14 residues in the CDR3. Germline-derived CDR1 and CDR2 are SNHLY and FYNNEI. V was clipped by 5 bases and J by 6 bases, with 17 bases between them. The CDR3 region is CASSNSRVLFEQYF. CDR3 DNA sequence: TGTGCCAGCAGTAATTCCAGGGTTTTATTCGAGCAGTACTTC.

The CDR3 nucleotides are TGTGCCACCCGGGACAGAAGCAATCAGCCCCAGCATTTT. Its translation is CATRDRSNQPQHF. The chain couples TRBV19 to TRBJ1-5; 7 bases map to TRBD1. The V gene end was trimmed by 10 bases and the J gene end by 1 base; junction bases not matched to a gene: 4. This CDR3 is built from 13 residues. The germline gives CDR1 LNHDA, CDR2 SQIVND (reference sequence).

The J gene is TRBJ2-2, the V gene TRBV11-2, with D possibly TRBD2 on 6 matching bases. V was shortened by 0 bases and J by 4 bases, with 15 bases between the two germline ends. The CDR3 has 17 residues. Per germline, CDR1 SGHAT and CDR2 FQNNGV. The CDR3 region is CASSLDFRGLGTGELFF. The DNA for the CDR3 is TGTGCCAGCAGCTTAGATTTCCGGGGGTTGGGCACCGGGGAGCTGTTTTTT.

This chain joins TRBV15 and TRBJ2-5, with TRBD2 matching over 11 bases. V gave up 2 bases and J gave up 3 bases; unmatched junction bases: 2. CDR1 is LNHNV and CDR2 is YYDKDF in the germline V gene (reference sequence). CDR3 length equals 15 residues. The CDR3 DNA sequence: TGTGCCACCAGCAGACGGGGACTAGCGGAAGAGACCCAGTACTTC. As protein: CATSRRGLAEETQYF.

This sequence joins TRBV19 and TRBJ2-4, with D possibly TRBD2 on 7 matching bases. CDR1 LNHDA and CDR2 SQIVND come from the germline V gene (reference sequence). Trimming took off 1 base at V and 5 bases at J, with 12 bases between the two ends. The CDR3 sequence is 15 residues long. CDR3 loop: CASSIATGRENIQYF. The CDR3, as DNA: TGTGCCAGTAGTATAGCCACAGGGAGGGAAAACATTCAGTACTTC.

The genes are TRBV28 and TRBJ1-5; D call uncertain. Per germline, CDR1 MDHEN and CDR2 SYDVKM. The V end lost 10 bases, the J end lost 2 bases, and 18 bases lay between the germline ends. The CDR3 sequence is 15 residues long. Here the CDR3 DNA reads TGTGCCACCTTTACCCCTTTCCGGGGCAATCAGCCCCAGCATTTT. Its protein product is CATFTPFRGNQPQHF.

The V and J genes are TRBV19 and TRBJ1-1; possibly TRBD1 for D (6 bases). The V end lost 6 bases, the J end lost 0 bases, and 17 bases lay between the germline ends. CDR3 size: 16 residues. Per the germline V gene, CDR1 is LNHDA and CDR2 is SQIVND (reference sequence). The CDR3 coding sequence is TGTGCCAGTAGATCAACGGAAACAGGGATGAACACTGAAGCTTTCTTT. This translates into CASRSTETGMNTEAFF.